Only a few counts were recorded for the clone carrying this TCR beta chain. Its antigen is not known. One entry per CDR3 protein results from TCRdb running MiXCR on the reads. This repertoire shows about 310,000 distinct CDR3 sequences, 17% found once; its top ten account for around 11%. The data derive from a study of T cell repertoires in cytomegalovirus infection. About the study: Shared public TCR beta signatures pointed to both CMV infection and a matching HLA type. General study results and limits: Within the response measured ex vivo, HLA-C-restricted CMV-specific TCR beta clonotypes were dominant.

The V end was cut by 6 bases, the J end by 7 bases, with 28 bases between. The CDR3 has 18 residues. Germline V gene lookup returns CDR1 MNHEY and CDR2 SVGAGI. This chain uses TRBV6-5 with TRBJ1-3; D not resolved. The TCR was taken from a human donor in good health (CMV status not recorded). Some clones in this sample may be carry-over from other donors' samples. The specimen was PBMCs. The chain's CDR3 is CASSSHVATGELTNTIYF. In DNA, the CDR3 is TGTGCCAGCAGCTCCCACGTTGCGACGGGAGAGTTGACTAACACCATATATTTT.